The 29 T cell receptor beta chains given below trace back to one sample, sequenced in a study of blood T cell repertoires in COVID-19. Produced via immunoSEQ multiplex PCR; TCRdb's table is partial and in-frame only. The sample lists over 200,000 clones; 83% were seen once. The source material was peripheral blood. The receptors originated from a young woman with COVID-19, enrolled during active disease.

The CDR3 is CASSVGGGLGSGYTF. The CDR3, as DNA: TGTGCCAGCAGCGTAGGCGGGGGGCTCGGCTCTGGCTACACCTTC. The J gene is TRBJ1-2, the V gene TRBV9; TRBD1 might be the D (6 bases). V was clipped by 0 bases and J by 7 bases, with 16 bases between them. The CDR3 contains 15 residues. Germline assignment: CDR1 SGDLS and CDR2 YYNGEE.

The chain recombines TRBV6-5 with TRBJ2-2; tentatively, D is TRBD1 (5 bases). Trimming pared 5 bases from V and 6 bases from J, leaving 13 bases between. Germline CDR1 MNHEY, CDR2 SVGAGI. The CDR3 covers 14 residues. Here the CDR3 reads CASSHKTAPGELFF. CDR3 nucleotide sequence: TGTGCCAGCAGTCATAAGACAGCTCCCGGGGAGCTGTTTTTT.

J is TRBJ2-7 and V is TRBV18; TRBD1 aligns across 12 bases. Trimming removed 5 bases from V and 5 bases from J; junction bases left unmatched: 7. The germline V gene has CDR1 KGHSH and CDR2 LQKENI. The CDR3 has 15 amino acids. The CDR3: CASSSTGTGGNEQYF. In nucleotides, the CDR3 is TGTGCCAGCTCATCTACCGGGACAGGGGGCAACGAGCAGTACTTC.

This clone was detected only a few times. The rearrangement links TRBV27 to TRBJ2-7, with 9 bases fitting TRBD1. With 7 bases clipped from V and 6 bases from J, the junction kept 7 bases outside the gene matches. Per the germline V gene, CDR1 is MNHEY and CDR2 is SMNVEV (reference sequence). The CDR3 runs to 13 residues. Here the CDR3 DNA reads TGTGCCAGCACGGGGACAGGGAAGGTCGAGCAGTACTTC. Its translation: CASTGTGKVEQYF.

The J gene is TRBJ2-7, the V gene TRBV28; possible D gene TRBD2, 6 bases. Germline V gene data show CDR1 as MDHEN and CDR2 as SYDVKM. Trimming shortened V by 3 bases and J by 6 bases, and 9 bases separated the two germline ends. The CDR3 totals 12 residues. The CDR3 bases are TGTGCCAGCAGTTTCGGGAGCTCCGAGCAGTACTTC. The encoded protein is CASSFGSSEQYF.

The V call is TRBV5-1, the J call TRBJ2-1; 12 bases map to TRBD2. The germline gives CDR1 SGHRS, CDR2 YFSETQ. The CDR3 is 15 amino acids. Losses at the gene ends were 4 bases for V and 6 bases for J; bases not matched to a gene: 5. The chain's CDR3 is CASSPSGGALNEQFF. DNA for the CDR3: TGCGCCAGCAGCCCTAGCGGGGGGGCCCTCAATGAGCAGTTCTTC.

The chain links TRBV9 to TRBJ2-1, with 11 bases aligning to TRBD2. The CDR3 is made up of 16 amino acids. Looked up from germline, CDR1 is SGDLS and CDR2 is YYNGEE. V trimming: 3 bases; J trimming: 10 bases; junction bases outside the gene matches: 12. The CDR3 DNA sequence: TGTGCCAGCAGCGGGAAGGGGACTAGCGGCCTTGGGGAGCAGTTCTTC. Its translation is CASSGKGTSGLGEQFF.

A single count supports this clone. CDR3 amino acids: CASSQGSSGGTDTQYF. CDR3 bases: TGTGCCAGCAGCCAAGGCTCTAGCGGAGGCACAGATACGCAGTATTTT. The V gene is TRBV4-2, the J gene TRBJ2-3, with 7 bases identical to TRBD2. Germline-derived CDR1 and CDR2 are LGHNA and YNFKEQ. V trimming: 1 base; J trimming: 1 base; junction bases outside the gene matches: 5. This CDR3 has 16 amino acids.

The CDR3 DNA reads TGTGCCAGCAGTTTAGTTCTAGCGGGAATGTACGAGCAGTACTTC. It encodes CASSLVLAGMYEQYF. V and J are TRBV27 and TRBJ2-7, with 9 nucleotides matching TRBD2. CDR1 is MNHEY, CDR2 SMNVEV, per germline (reference sequence). CDR3 length: 15 amino acids. V lost 2 bases and J lost 4; bases outside the gene matches: 6.

V gene TRBV4-3 combines with J gene TRBJ2-6, with D unresolved. Trimming took off 0 bases at V and 3 bases at J, with 12 bases between the two ends. The CDR3 covers 17 residues. Looked up from germline, CDR1 is LGHNA and CDR2 is YSLEER. The CDR3 coding sequence is TGCGCCAGCAGCCAAGATTGGGCGAAGGATGGGGCCAACGTCCTGACTTTC. Amino acids: CASSQDWAKDGANVLTF.

J is TRBJ2-3 and V is TRBV7-2; D uncertain. The germline V gene encodes CDR1 SGHTA and CDR2 FQGNSA. Trimming left V 1 base short and J 8 bases short, with 10 bases between. The CDR3 loop spans 13 amino acids. In nucleotides, the CDR3 is TGTGCCAGCAGCTTAGGTAGGCGCGGTACGCAGTATTTT. Translated: CASSLGRRGTQYF.

As to this clone: Other DNA sequences within the sample encode an identical CDR3. The V gene is TRBV2, the J gene TRBJ2-3; D gene ambiguous. Germline V gene lookup returns CDR1 SNHLY and CDR2 FYNNEI. V was trimmed by 6 bases and J by 6 bases, leaving 10 bases between them. The CDR3 covers 12 residues. CDR3 amino acids: CASSPGLDTQYF. The DNA for the CDR3 is TGTGCCAGCAGCCCCGGTTTGGATACGCAGTATTTT.

CDR3 loop: CASSFTGGTEAFF. Written as DNA, the CDR3 is TGTGCCAGCAGCTTCACAGGGGGGACTGAAGCTTTCTTT. The V gene is TRBV11-3, the J gene TRBJ1-1, with 8 bases matching TRBD1. V shed 3 bases, J shed 5 bases, and the junction held 2 bases outside the gene matches. Germline V gene sequence: CDR1 SGHNT, CDR2 YENEEA. The length of the CDR3 is 13 residues.

CDR3 nucleotides: TGTGCCAGCAGCTCAGGACTAGCGGGAGGGCCAGTCACCGGGGAGCTGTTTTTT. Translation: CASSSGLAGGPVTGELFF. The rearrangement joins TRBV7-9 to TRBJ2-2; 15 nucleotides line up with TRBD2. The CDR3 extends over 18 amino acids. Germline lookup yields CDR1 SEHNR and CDR2 FQNEAQ (reference sequence). V was pared by 4 bases and J by 4 bases, with 7 bases of the junction left unmatched. Based on the CDR3 plus reference TRBV7-9 and TRBJ2-2, the full variable domain is DTGVSQNPRHKITKRGQNVTFRCDPISEHNRLYWYRQTLGQGPEFLTYFQNEAQLEKSRLLSDRFSAERPKGSFSTLEIQRTEQGDSAMYLCASSSGLAGGPVTGELFFGEGSRLTVL.

The CDR3 loop is CASCREGRDYEQYF. The CDR3 nucleotides read TGTGCCAGCTGCAGGGAGGGGCGTGACTACGAGCAGTACTTC. The V gene is TRBV2, the J gene TRBJ2-7, with TRBD2 matching over 7 bases. CDR1 is SNHLY, CDR2 FYNNEI, per germline. The CDR3 is 14 amino acids. J lost 3 bases, V lost 8 bases, and 10 bases had no gene match.

The chain has TRBV5-4 and TRBJ1-1; a possible D gene is TRBD1 (6 bases). The CDR3 is 14 amino acids. The V and J ends lost 4 bases and 1 base respectively, with 11 bases between them. Germline V gives CDR1 SGHNT, CDR2 YYREEE (reference sequence). CDR3 DNA: TGTGCCAGCAGCCAGGGGACGGCGAACACTGAAGCTTTCTTT. Its translation: CASSQGTANTEAFF.

CDR3 protein: CASSTQSNQPQHF. As DNA, the CDR3 is TGTGCCAGCAGTACCCAGAGCAATCAGCCCCAGCATTTT. The rearrangement joins TRBV6-2 or TRBV6-3 to TRBJ1-5, with D uncertain. The CDR3 is 13 residues long. The V and J ends lost 5 bases and 1 base respectively, with 6 bases between them. Germline V gene lookup returns CDR1 MNHEY and CDR2 SVGEGT.

The rearrangement uses TRBV19 and TRBJ1-6; D gene ambiguous. Germline V gene sequence: CDR1 LNHDA, CDR2 SQIVND (reference sequence). Trimming left V 7 bases short and J 7 bases short, with 14 bases between. The CDR3 loop spans 14 amino acids. The CDR3 bases are TGTGCCAGTAAAATATGGCGGTCGAATTCACCCCTCCACTTT. Its protein is CASKIWRSNSPLHF.

In this sample, this clone turned up once. This chain uses TRBV24-1 with TRBJ2-7, with D possibly matching TRBD2 (6 bases). Germline CDR1 and CDR2: KGHDR and SFDVKD. Trimming removed 4 bases at V and 4 bases at J, with 7 bases between. The CDR3 runs to 12 residues. CDR3 amino acids: CATSDAGYEQYF. CDR3 bases: TGTGCCACCAGTGACGCGGGGTACGAGCAGTACTTC.

This chain links TRBV19 with TRBJ1-1; perhaps TRBD1 as D (6 bases). The V gene lost 3 bases and the J gene lost 4 bases, with 15 bases spanning the gap. Germline values: CDR1 LNHDA, CDR2 SQIVND (reference sequence). The CDR3 has 15 amino acids. The CDR3 region is CASSIKGLGGTEAFF. The CDR3 DNA sequence: TGTGCCAGTAGTATCAAGGGATTAGGGGGCACTGAAGCTTTCTTT. Combining the CDR3 with reference TRBV19 and TRBJ1-1 gives the whole variable domain DGGITQSPKYLFRKEGQNVTLSCEQNLNHDAMYWYRQDPGQGLRLIYYSQIVNDFQKGDIAEGYSVSREKKESFPLTVTSAQKNPTAFYLCASSIKGLGGTEAFFGQGTRLTVV.

The CDR3 here is CASSLGQGGETQYF. The DNA for the CDR3 is TGTGCCAGTAGCCTGGGACAGGGAGGGGAGACCCAGTACTTC. This chain links TRBV19 with TRBJ2-5; 9 positions match TRBD1. J was trimmed by 5 bases and V by 6 bases; bases with no gene match: 7. This CDR3 comprises 14 residues. Looked up from germline, CDR1 is LNHDA and CDR2 is SQIVND (reference sequence).

The V gene is TRBV30, the J gene TRBJ2-1; D might be TRBD2 (7 bases). CDR3 size: 16 residues. Germline V CDR1 and CDR2: GTSNPN, SVGIG (reference sequence). The V end was cut by 8 bases, the J end by 2 bases, with 22 bases between. CDR3 nucleotide sequence: TGTGCCGGAGTAGGGGGGGGACCCGCTGCCTACAATGAGCAGTTCTTC. This translates into CAGVGGGPAAYNEQFF.

The count of this clone is one. The chain has TRBV28 and TRBJ2-7, with TRBD1 identical over 11 bases. The CDR3 covers 15 residues. The germline gives CDR1 MDHEN, CDR2 SYDVKM. Trimming removed 6 bases from V and 5 bases from J; junction bases left unmatched: 9. The CDR3 here is CASSITGTGGNEQYF. CDR3 sequence (DNA): TGTGCCAGCAGCATTACCGGGACAGGGGGGAACGAGCAGTACTTC. Full variable domain (remainder filled in from reference TRBV28 and TRBJ2-7): DVKVTQSSRYLVKRTGEKVFLECVQDMDHENMFWYRQDPGLGLRLIYFSYDVKMKEKGDIPEGYSVSREKKERFSLILESASTNQTSMYLCASSITGTGGNEQYFGPGTRLTVT.

To note about this clone: The junction shows a germline mismatch at one end, possibly a read error. The genes are TRBV30 and TRBJ2-7, with D possibly TRBD2 on 6 matching bases. The CDR3 covers 12 residues. Germline V gene sequence: CDR1 GTSNPN, CDR2 SVGIG (reference sequence). Here the CDR3 DNA reads TGTGCCTGGAGTCCGATGGAGGGAAGGGAGGACTTC. Its protein product is CAWSPMEGREDF.

The J gene is TRBJ2-3, the V gene TRBV4-3, with 7 bases identical to TRBD2. This CDR3 contains 14 residues. From germline, CDR1 is LGHNA and CDR2 YSLEER. V gave up 4 bases and J gave up 4 bases; unmatched junction bases: 5. CDR3 in DNA: TGCGCCAGCAGCCTACGACTAGCTGCAGATACGCAGTATTTT. Its protein product is CASSLRLAADTQYF.

V and J are TRBV12-5 and TRBJ1-1; no reliable D call. Looked up from germline, CDR1 is LGHNT and CDR2 is FRNRAP. CDR3 size: 12 residues. Trimming left V 1 base short and J 5 bases short, with 5 bases between. The CDR3 nucleotides read TGTGCTAGTGGTTTGGAGCGGACTGAAGCTTTCTTT. Residues: CASGLERTEAFF.

The V call is TRBV28, the J call TRBJ1-2, with 10 bases fitting TRBD1. Trimming removed 3 bases from V and 4 bases from J; junction bases left unmatched: 5. Germline CDR1 reads MDHEN; CDR2 reads SYDVKM. The CDR3 is 15 residues long. DNA for the CDR3: TGTGCCAGCAGTTTCGACAGGGGGCCGGGCTATGGCTACACCTTC. This codes for CASSFDRGPGYGYTF.

The gene calls are TRBV27 and TRBJ2-7; tentatively, D is TRBD1 (7 bases). V gave up 3 bases and J gave up 0 bases, with 24 bases separating them. The length of the CDR3 is 19 residues. In germline, CDR1 is MNHEY, CDR2 SMNVEV (reference sequence). The CDR3 DNA is TGTGCCAGCAGTTTCTCATACCACAATCCAGGGGGGCCCTCCTACGAGCAGTACTTC. This sequence encodes CASSFSYHNPGGPSYEQYF.

This chain joins TRBV15 and TRBJ2-7; D is perhaps TRBD1 (6 bases). Trimming cost V 3 bases and J 0 bases, with 9 bases left between them. Per germline, CDR1 LNHNV and CDR2 YYDKDF (reference sequence). This CDR3 spans 14 amino acids. This CDR3 is CATSRDSSSYEQYF. The CDR3 DNA reads TGTGCCACCAGCAGGGACAGTAGCTCCTACGAGCAGTACTTC.